Here is one T cell receptor beta chain with its context. Methods used by the authors: Counts of nucleated cells, estimated from reference gene primer amplification, were obtained. Sequencing used immunoSEQ multiplex PCR; TCRdb keeps in-frame clones, though not all of them. D and trimming were read from the DNA, whereas the V and J calls and clone size are those reported in that table. The data contain approximately 170,000 clones, 85% to 95% of them seen just once; the ten biggest clones take up less than 2%. These data belong to a study of blood T cell repertoires in COVID-19. Overall study context: Samples came from the United States, Italy and Spain, spanning acute and convalescent COVID-19. T cells, B-cell-depleted T cells, or PBMCs supplied cDNA or gDNA.

Seattle patients were enrolled while actively infected and followed longitudinally. The V end was cut by 4 bases, the J end by 3 bases, with 12 bases between. The V gene's germline CDR1 is LGHDT and CDR2 YNNKEL (reference sequence). This CDR3 comprises 15 residues. The sequenced sample was peripheral blood. V and J are TRBV3-1 (or the pseudogene TRBV3-2) and TRBJ2-2; D call uncertain. The sequence was obtained from a woman aged 60 to 75 with COVID-19, enrolled during active disease. CDR3 amino acids: CASSPPGRDTGELFF. The CDR3 DNA is TGTGCCAGCAGCCCTCCGGGTCGAGACACCGGGGAGCTGTTTTTT.